The present T cell receptor beta chain was sequenced within a study of graft-versus-host responses after intestinal transplantation. The germline V and J ends were trimmed by 0 bases and 7 bases, with 10 bases remaining between them. This CDR3 is 13 amino acids long. The germline gives CDR1 SGHRS, CDR2 YFSETQ. As concerns this clone: Its antigen remains unidentified.

The repertoire was sequenced with immunoSEQ multiplex PCR; TCRdb's copy has only in-frame clones and lacks some. The table lists tens of thousands of clones, around nine tenths of them singletons. The sequence derives from a human donor who received an intestinal transplant. The chain joins TRBV5-1 to TRBJ1-2, with D possibly TRBD1 on 5 matching bases. Sequencing used unstimulated CD4+ T cells sorted from spleen or lymph node cells, obtained before intestinal transplant. CDR3 sequence reads: CASSLAGRAGYTF. The CDR3 DNA follows: TGCGCCAGCAGCTTGGCTGGCAGGGCTGGCTACACCTTC.